This T cell receptor (beta chain) was found in a study of metastatic and nonmetastatic thyroid tumors. The study's findings and limits: Within blood and tumor, benign nodules reportedly had significantly lower TCR beta diversity than malignant thyroid tumors did.

About this clone itself: The antigen is not known.

MiXCR was used by TCRdb to re-call the PCR reads. The sample holds approximately 15,000 clones; around 21% are singletons and the top ten take 20% to 25%. All patients were treatment-naive before thyroid surgery. This TCR came from a female donor with papillary thyroid cancer or a benign thyroid nodule (not recorded which). Some clones in this sample may be carry-over from other donors' samples. Sequences were obtained from adjacent normal tissue.

For the CDR3, the DNA is TGTGCCAGCAGCTTATCCAGGGGGGTCACTGAAGCTTTCTTT. It yields the protein CASSLSRGVTEAFF. The chain carries TRBV11-2 and TRBJ1-1; TRBD1 matches at 7 bases. The CDR3 loop spans 14 amino acids. Germline values: CDR1 SGHAT, CDR2 FQNNGV. V dropped 2 bases and J dropped 4; count of bases not matched to a gene: 4.